These 29 T cell receptor beta chains were sequenced from one sample in a study of regulatory dendritic cells for organ transplantation. These TCRs' antigens remain unknown. Only in-frame clones appear in the TCRdb table, and some are missing; sequencing was by immunoSEQ multiplex PCR. The sample includes some 9,300 clones, about three fifths of them seen just once. CFSE-labeled sorted T cells met regulatory or mature dendritic cells for about five days. Specimen: naive CD4+ T cells from blood cultured with dendritic cells. Described subset: CD45RA+ naive T cells. The receptors were gathered from a human donor in good health.

The chain recombines TRBV5-5 with TRBJ2-7, with D hard to call. The CDR3 extends over 11 amino acids. V lost 7 bases and J lost 0, with 5 bases in between. Per germline, CDR1 SGHKS and CDR2 YYEKEE (reference sequence). The CDR3 nucleotides are TGTGCCAGCTCTGTCTCCTACGAGCAGTACTTC. As protein: CASSVSYEQYF.

This clone showed up just a few times. This chain joins TRBV6-1 and TRBJ1-1, with D perhaps matching TRBD1 (5 bases). Germline-derived CDR1 and CDR2 are MNHNS and SASEGT. The CDR3 totals 11 residues. The V and J ends lost 7 bases and 5 bases respectively, with 8 bases between them. DNA for the CDR3: TGTGCCAGCACCAGGGAAACTGAAGCTTTCTTT. Its translation: CASTRETEAFF.

The V gene is TRBV7-9, the J gene TRBJ2-7; TRBD2 matches at 9 bases. The germline CDR1 and CDR2 sequences are SEHNR and FQNEAQ (reference sequence). V lost 3 bases and J lost 12; bases outside the gene matches: 12. CDR3 length equals 14 residues. The CDR3 nucleotides read TGTGCCAGCAGCTTCGAAGCGGGGGGCCGGGAACCGTACTTC. Translation: CASSFEAGGREPYF.

V is TRBV6-1 and J is TRBJ2-5, with D perhaps TRBD2 (5 bases). This CDR3 comprises 13 residues. Germline CDR1 reads MNHNS; CDR2 reads SASEGT. With 6 bases removed from V and 3 bases from J, the gap between germline ends came to 11 bases. This CDR3 reads CASSRLPEETQYF. DNA of the CDR3: TGTGCCAGCAGCCGACTACCCGAAGAGACCCAGTACTTC.

CDR3 sequence: CATLTGMGSPLHF. The CDR3 bases are TGTGCCACCTTGACAGGAATGGGGTCACCCCTCCACTTT. The V gene is TRBV2, the J gene TRBJ1-6, with D possibly TRBD1 on 6 matching bases. Per germline, CDR1 SNHLY and CDR2 FYNNEI. Trimming left V 10 bases short and J 10 bases short, with 17 bases between. This CDR3 has 13 amino acids.

V and J are TRBV18 and TRBJ2-2; the D gene is possibly TRBD2 (5 bases). Trimming stripped 0 bases from V and 1 base from J, with 6 bases between. Germline V gene data show CDR1 as KGHSH and CDR2 as LQKENI. The CDR3 extends over 15 amino acids. The CDR3 here is CASSPPEENTGELFF. The CDR3 DNA follows: TGTGCCAGCTCACCACCGGAGGAGAACACCGGGGAGCTGTTTTTT.

This clone was seen only a few times. This chain links TRBV29-1 with TRBJ1-5, with 9 bases identical to TRBD1. The CDR3 extends over 12 amino acids. The trim removed 7 bases at V and 5 bases at J, leaving 3 bases unmatched. Germline V gene data show CDR1 as SQVTM and CDR2 as ANQGSEA. The CDR3 DNA sequence: TGCAGCGCCCGGGACAGGGATCAGCCCCAGCATTTT. This translates into CSARDRDQPQHF.

The chain uses TRBV7-2 and TRBJ2-3, with 8 bases lining up with TRBD2. Unmatched junction bases numbered 15, after V lost 5 bases and J lost 2 bases. The germline V gene has CDR1 SGHTA and CDR2 FQGNSA. The CDR3 has 18 residues. The CDR3 is CASSRGAQRGRYTDTQYF. CDR3 nucleotides: TGTGCCAGCAGCCGAGGGGCTCAGCGGGGGAGATACACAGATACGCAGTATTTT.

This clone has only a few counts. This chain connects TRBV2 to TRBJ1-5; D possibly corresponds to TRBD1 (6 bases). CDR3 length: 15 residues. V lost 5 bases and J 3 bases, leaving 14 bases between the germline ends. CDR1 is SNHLY and CDR2 is FYNNEI in the germline V gene. The CDR3 loop is CASSWDTQSNQPQHF. In nucleotides, the CDR3 is TGTGCCAGCAGTTGGGACACACAATCCAATCAGCCCCAGCATTTT.

In this sample, this clone turned up a few times. This rearrangement joins TRBV29-1 to TRBJ2-7; TRBD1 matches at 9 bases. Germline trimming cut 8 bases from V and 7 bases from J; bases unmatched to any gene: 9. The CDR3 loop spans 12 amino acids. Germline V gene sequence: CDR1 SQVTM, CDR2 ANQGSEA. For the CDR3, the DNA is TGCAGCACTTCGGGACAGGGCAGGGAGCAGTACTTC. Amino acids: CSTSGQGREQYF.

V usage is TRBV5-1 and J usage is TRBJ1-2, with 9 bases identical to TRBD1. V gave up 2 bases and J gave up 4 bases; unmatched junction bases: 9. The CDR3 spans 16 residues. Germline V CDR1 and CDR2: SGHRS, YFSETQ. The CDR3 sequence: CASSFGQGRLGYGYTF. The CDR3 coding sequence is TGCGCCAGCAGCTTTGGACAGGGGCGATTGGGCTATGGCTACACCTTC.

The V call is TRBV6-1, the J call TRBJ1-2; 7 nucleotides align to TRBD1. The germline V gene has CDR1 MNHNS and CDR2 SASEGT. The CDR3 extends over 13 amino acids. Trimming removed 7 bases from V and 7 bases from J; junction bases left unmatched: 9. CDR3 bases: TGTGCCAGCACGGAACAGGGGCTTGGTGGCTACACCTTC. Amino acid sequence: CASTEQGLGGYTF.

This chain links TRBV4-3 with TRBJ1-4, with 8 bases aligning to TRBD1. The CDR3 runs 14 residues. Per the germline V gene, CDR1 is LGHNA and CDR2 is YSLEER. V lost 4 bases to trimming and J lost 8 bases; unmatched junction nucleotides: 6. CDR3 nucleotide sequence: TGCGCCAGCAGCCGTGGACAGGGCAGGGAAAAACTGTTTTTT. This gives the protein CASSRGQGREKLFF.

The rearrangement uses TRBV5-1 and TRBJ1-1, with D unresolved. Per the germline V gene, CDR1 is SGHRS and CDR2 is YFSETQ. CDR3 length: 14 amino acids. Trimming removed 0 bases from V and 1 base from J, with 7 bases in between. CDR3 amino acids: CASSLEAGNTEAFF. The CDR3 DNA reads TGCGCCAGCAGCTTGGAAGCAGGGAACACTGAAGCTTTCTTT.

CDR3 protein: CASSQEVTGGTSGGGRTFF. The CDR3 nucleotides are TGTGCCAGCAGCCAAGAGGTGACAGGAGGGACGTCGGGAGGGGGACGGACGTTTTTT. This chain uses TRBV4-2 with TRBJ1-4; maybe TRBD1 (6 bases). V was trimmed by 0 bases and J by 16 bases, leaving 33 bases between them. Germline CDR1 LGHNA, CDR2 YNFKEQ. The CDR3 length is 19 residues.

This chain joins TRBV6-6 and TRBJ1-6; no clear D gene. The CDR3 has 13 residues. Trimming removed 4 bases from V and 6 bases from J, with 7 bases in between. Germline CDR1 is MNHNY and CDR2 is SVGAGI (reference sequence). CDR3 DNA: TGTGCCAGCAGTTTCGCGGGTAATTCACCCCTCCACTTT. Translated, it gives CASSFAGNSPLHF.

Here the CDR3 reads CASSPRRGFHGYTF. The CDR3, as DNA: TGTGCCAGCAGTCCTCGGCGGGGCTTTCATGGCTACACCTTC. The chain recombines TRBV6-1 with TRBJ1-2, with D tentatively TRBD1 (5 bases). Trimming left V 5 bases short and J 6 bases short, with 16 bases between. The germline V gene has CDR1 MNHNS and CDR2 SASEGT. The CDR3 covers 14 residues.

The gene calls are TRBV7-9 and TRBJ2-3; tentatively, D is TRBD1 or TRBD2 (7 bases each). V was clipped by 10 bases and J by 6 bases, with 17 bases between them. The germline gives CDR1 SEHNR, CDR2 FQNEAQ (reference sequence). This CDR3 spans 13 amino acids. This CDR3 reads CATREGAWDTQYF. DNA of the CDR3: TGTGCCACCAGGGAGGGGGCCTGGGATACGCAGTATTTT.

V gene TRBV5-3 combines with J gene TRBJ1-6; no definite D call. TRBV5-3 is an ORF, with its function uncertain. The CDR3 extends over 14 amino acids. The V and J ends lost 0 bases and 4 bases respectively, with 5 bases between them. The CDR3 is CARSLGVYNSPLHF. The CDR3 coding sequence is TGTGCCAGAAGCTTGGGAGTTTATAATTCACCCCTCCACTTT.

This clone was seen a few times. The rearrangement joins TRBV21-1 to TRBJ2-2; the table names TRBD1, a call not compared with the DNA. TRBV21-1 represents a pseudogene. The CDR3 totals 14 residues. CDR3 DNA: TGTGCCAGCAGCACCACAGGGTTGGGCGGGGAGCTGTTTTTT. It codes for CASSTTGLGGELFF.

This chain joins TRBV9 and TRBJ2-3, with 7 bases that match TRBD1. CDR1 is SGDLS and CDR2 is YYNGEE in the germline V gene. V trimming: 0 bases; J trimming: 4 bases; junction bases outside the gene matches: 5. This CDR3 comprises 15 residues. As DNA, the CDR3 is TGTGCCAGCAGCGTAGAGGGGGCAGGGGCAGATACGCAGTATTTT. Translated: CASSVEGAGADTQYF.

The chain has TRBV25-1 and TRBJ2-1; 7 positions match TRBD1. Germline-derived CDR1 and CDR2 are MGHDK and SYGVNS. The V segment lost 6 bases and the J segment 4 bases; nucleotides outside the gene matches: 9. The CDR3 is 15 residues long. The CDR3 DNA sequence: TGTGCCAGCAGCCTACAGGGGATCGGGTACAATGAGCAGTTCTTC. This encodes CASSLQGIGYNEQFF.

The chain recombines TRBV7-2 with TRBJ2-1; D is unresolved. This CDR3 has 14 residues. Per germline, CDR1 SGHTA and CDR2 FQGNSA. Trimming removed 2 bases from V and 0 bases from J, with 5 bases in between. The CDR3 bases are TGTGCCAGCAGCTTAAGGAGCTCCTACAATGAGCAGTTCTTC. Its protein is CASSLRSSYNEQFF. Complete variable domain (other parts from reference TRBV7-2 and TRBJ2-1): GAGVSQSPSNKVTEKGKDVELRCDPISGHTALYWYRQSLGQGLEFLIYFQGNSAPDKSGLPSDRFSAERTGGSVSTLTIQRTQQEDSAVYLCASSLRSSYNEQFFGPGTRLTVL.

This chain joins TRBV4-3 and TRBJ2-1, with unresolved D. Trimming took 1 base from V and 9 from J, leaving 22 bases between them. This CDR3 is 17 amino acids long. Germline loops: CDR1 LGHNA, CDR2 YSLEER. The CDR3 DNA follows: TGCGCCAGCAGCCAAGCCGTCCGGATTACCGCGGTGGGTGAGCAGTTCTTC. It is translated as CASSQAVRITAVGEQFF.

The V and J genes are TRBV6-4 and TRBJ1-5, with D possibly being TRBD1 (6 bases). Germline V gives CDR1 MRHNA, CDR2 SNTAGT. CDR3 length: 13 amino acids. Trimming pared 10 bases from V and 9 bases from J, leaving 19 bases between. As DNA, the CDR3 is TGTGCCATTACAGGGACCGGGGTTAGGCCCCAGCATTTT. It codes for CAITGTGVRPQHF.

This clone was found a few times. The chain links TRBV27 to TRBJ2-2, with 9 bases aligning to TRBD1. The V gene's germline CDR1 is MNHEY and CDR2 SMNVEV (reference sequence). CDR3 length: 14 amino acids. The J segment lost 3 bases and the V segment lost 6 bases, leaving 2 bases of the junction unmatched. CDR3 in amino acids: CASRWTGDTGELFF. The CDR3 DNA follows: TGTGCCAGCAGGTGGACAGGGGACACCGGGGAGCTGTTTTTT.

This clone was observed a few times. The chain employs TRBV6-5 and TRBJ2-2; tentatively, D is TRBD1 (6 bases). The V gene lost 7 bases and the J gene lost 0 bases, with 9 bases spanning the gap. CDR3 length equals 14 residues. Germline V gene lookup returns CDR1 MNHEY and CDR2 SVGAGI. The CDR3 bases are TGTGCCAGCAATCACAGGGCGAACACCGGGGAGCTGTTTTTT. Amino acids: CASNHRANTGELFF.

V gene TRBV6-5 combines with J gene TRBJ2-5; the match to TRBD1 covers 7 bases. The germline V gene has CDR1 MNHEY and CDR2 SVGAGI. This CDR3 comprises 15 residues. After removal of 5 bases from V and 5 bases from J, the junction contained 11 bases not matched to a gene. CDR3 sequence (DNA): TGTGCCAGCAGTCCTTCGAGGGGGCCTTGGGAGACCCAGTACTTC. Translated: CASSPSRGPWETQYF.

This chain connects TRBV18 to TRBJ2-1; TRBD2 agrees at 7 bases. The CDR3 has 15 residues. Germline V gives CDR1 KGHSH, CDR2 LQKENI. J was trimmed by 4 bases and V by 0 bases; bases with no gene match: 3. CDR3 in DNA: TGTGCCAGCTCACCACCGGACGGGGGGTACAATGAGCAGTTCTTC. This sequence encodes CASSPPDGGYNEQFF.